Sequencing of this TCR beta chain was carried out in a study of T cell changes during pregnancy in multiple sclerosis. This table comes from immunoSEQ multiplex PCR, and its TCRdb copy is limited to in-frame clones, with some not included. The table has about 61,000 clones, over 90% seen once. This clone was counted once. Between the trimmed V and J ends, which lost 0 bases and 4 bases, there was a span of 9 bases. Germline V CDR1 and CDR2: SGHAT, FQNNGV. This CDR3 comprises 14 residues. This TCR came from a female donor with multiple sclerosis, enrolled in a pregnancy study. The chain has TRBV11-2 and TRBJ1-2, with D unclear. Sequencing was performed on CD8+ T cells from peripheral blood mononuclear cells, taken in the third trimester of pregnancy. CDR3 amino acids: CASSLDLGGYGYTF. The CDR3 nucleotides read TGTGCCAGCAGCTTAGATCTCGGAGGCTATGGCTACACCTTC.